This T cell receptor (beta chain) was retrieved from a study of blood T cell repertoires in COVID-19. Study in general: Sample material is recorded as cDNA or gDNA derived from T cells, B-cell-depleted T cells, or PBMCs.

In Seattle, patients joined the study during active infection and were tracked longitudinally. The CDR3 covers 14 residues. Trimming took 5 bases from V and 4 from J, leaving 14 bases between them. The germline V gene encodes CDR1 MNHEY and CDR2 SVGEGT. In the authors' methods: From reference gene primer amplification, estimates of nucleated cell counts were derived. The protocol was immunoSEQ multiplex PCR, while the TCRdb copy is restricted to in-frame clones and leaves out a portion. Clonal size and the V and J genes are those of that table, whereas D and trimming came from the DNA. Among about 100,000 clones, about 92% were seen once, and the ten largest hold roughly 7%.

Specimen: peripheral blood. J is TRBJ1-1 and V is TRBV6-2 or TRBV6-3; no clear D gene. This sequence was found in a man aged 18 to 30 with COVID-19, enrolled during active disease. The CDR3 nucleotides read TGTGCCAGCAGTCATCCGGGGTGGGCCACTGAAGCTTTCTTT. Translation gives CASSHPGWATEAFF.